This TCR beta chain appears in the sequencing data of a study of T cells in Graves' hyperthyroidism and ophthalmopathy. In this sample, this clonotype turned up many times. The CDR3 totals 18 residues. V shed 6 bases and J 3 bases; nucleotides not matched to a gene: 18. CDR1 MNHNS and CDR2 SASEGT come from the germline V gene. Regions amplified from RNA transcripts were the TCR beta CDR3 regions. First-round RT-PCR with HTBI primers amplified the TCR CDR3 region. TCRdb re-called the multiplex PCR reads with MiXCR, one entry per CDR3 protein. The table shows under 450,000 distinct CDR3 sequences, with approximately 15% occurring only once.

The V gene is TRBV6-1, the J gene TRBJ1-1, with 8 bases matching TRBD1. The specimen was blood. The receptor's source is a man aged 25 to 40 with Graves' hyperthyroidism that later progressed to Graves' ophthalmopathy. The CDR3 DNA reads TGTGCCAGCAGCCGTACAATATATCAGGGGGCAGGGGACACTGAAGCTTTCTTT. Translating it yields CASSRTIYQGAGDTEAFF.